The clone carrying this TCR beta chain has a count of ten or more. Its matching antigen is unknown. Stable Graves' hyperthyroidism meant no ophthalmopathy progression within 18 months. Hyperthyroidism had been newly diagnosed in patients aged 18 to 65, and its duration was under 2 months. This specimen belongs to a study of T cells in Graves' hyperthyroidism and ophthalmopathy. Study summary: Peripheral blood specimens were obtained at initial diagnosis, prior to any treatment. General observations from the study: Most thyroid clonotypes expanded above 0.001 appeared in blood too.

RNA transcripts yielded amplified TCR beta CDR3 regions. Initially, a first-round RT-PCR of the TCR CDR3 employed the HTBI primer set. One entry per CDR3 protein results from TCRdb running MiXCR on the multiplex PCR reads. Seen here are 90,000 to 120,000 distinct CDR3 sequences, 15% to 20% observed once, and the top ten hold around two fifths. Trimming took 3 bases from V and 3 from J; bases not matched to a gene: 3. CDR3 length: 15 amino acids. CDR1 and CDR2 (germline): MDHEN, SYDVKM. The source of this sequence is a woman between 45 and 65 years old with Graves' hyperthyroidism. The rearrangement links TRBV28 to TRBJ2-2, with TRBD2 matching over 8 bases. Sequences were obtained from blood. The CDR3 DNA reads as TGTGCCAGCAGTTTCGGGACTAGATACACCGGGGAGCTGTTTTTT. It yields the protein CASSFGTRYTGELFF. Variable domain in full (rest from reference TRBV28 and TRBJ2-2): DVKVTQSSRYLVKRTGEKVFLECVQDMDHENMFWYRQDPGLGLRLIYFSYDVKMKEKGDIPEGYSVSREKKERFSLILESASTNQTSMYLCASSFGTRYTGELFFGEGSRLTVL.